This is a list of T cell receptor beta chains from one sample in a study of blood T cell repertoires in COVID-19. Generated by immunoSEQ multiplex PCR, the TCRdb table keeps only in-frame clones and is missing some. The table records about 140,000 clones, roughly 86% of them present only once. The sample consisted of peripheral blood. The receptor source for this set is a human donor in a cohort sampled during active COVID-19. Both conserved end residues are part of each CDR3. The D gene is left open where the match is weak. The size of a clone is reported for some rows only, either as once, few or many, or as a class for expanded clones.

d_call,j_call,clone_size,v_call,cdr3_nt,cdr3_aa
.,TRBJ1-6,.,TRBV2,TGTGCCACCCAGGGACAAAGTTCCTATAATTCACCCCTCCACTTT,CATQGQSSYNSPLHF
TRBD2,TRBJ2-7,.,TRBV2,TGTGCCAGCAGTGAAGCGCTTAGCGGGAGGGCCAGGGAGCAGTACTTC,CASSEALSGRAREQYF
.,TRBJ1-4,few,TRBV5-1,TGCGCCAGCAGCGCCAGGGGTAAAAAACTGTTTTTT,CASSARGKKLFF
TRBD1,TRBJ1-6,.,TRBV28,TGTGCCAGCAGTTTTTCGACAGGGCGGGCTTCACCCCTCCACTTT,CASSFSTGRASPLHF
TRBD1,TRBJ1-2,.,TRBV5-4,TGTGCCAGCAGCTTCCGACAGGGAGCTAACTATGGCTACACCTTC,CASSFRQGANYGYTF
TRBD2,TRBJ2-2,.,TRBV7-2,TGTGCCAGCAGTCGCGGGAGCGGGAGGGGGACCGGGGAGCTGTTTTTT,CASSRGSGRGTGELFF
.,TRBJ2-1,.,TRBV9,TGTGCCAGCAGCGTAGGCAGAGGGGGGGCCATTGAGCAGTTCTTC,CASSVGRGGAIEQFF
.,TRBJ1-2,.,TRBV7-9,TGTGCCAGCAGCCCTCCGCGGGACTCCTCTGGCTACACCTTC,CASSPPRDSSGYTF
.,TRBJ1-1,once,TRBV12-3/TRBV12-4,TGTGCCTCGAGCATGGGAGGGGGCACTGAAGCTTTCTTT,CASSMGGGTEAFF
TRBD1,TRBJ1-6,.,TRBV7-9,TGTGCCAGCAGCTTAATCCGCGTCCAGGGGGCGGTTGGGGGCCTCCACTTT,CASSLIRVQGAVGGLHF
.,TRBJ1-5,.,TRBV6-6,TGTGCCAGCAGTTACTCAATCCAGGGGATTCAGCCCCAGCATTTT,CASSYSIQGIQPQHF